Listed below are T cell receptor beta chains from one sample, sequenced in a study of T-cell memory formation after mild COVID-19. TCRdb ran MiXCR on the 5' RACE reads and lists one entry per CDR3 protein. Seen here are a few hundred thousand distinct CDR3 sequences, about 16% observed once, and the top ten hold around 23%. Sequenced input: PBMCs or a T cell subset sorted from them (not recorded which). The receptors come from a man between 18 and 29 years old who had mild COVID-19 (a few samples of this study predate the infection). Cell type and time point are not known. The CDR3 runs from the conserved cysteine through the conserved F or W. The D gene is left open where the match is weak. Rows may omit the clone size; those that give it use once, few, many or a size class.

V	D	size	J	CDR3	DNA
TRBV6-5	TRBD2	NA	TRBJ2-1	CASSYSGGVDNEQFF	TGTGCCAGCAGTTACTCGGGAGGGGTCGACAATGAGCAGTTCTTC
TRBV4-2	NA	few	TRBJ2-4	CASSQGSIQYF	TGTGCCAGCAGCCAGGGCAGCATTCAGTACTTC
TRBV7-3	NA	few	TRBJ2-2	CASSTGQNTGELFF	TGTGCCAGCAGCACGGGACAGAACACCGGGGAGCTGTTTTTT
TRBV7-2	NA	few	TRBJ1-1	CASSLAGTVNTEAFF	TGTGCCAGCAGCTTAGCGGGGACGGTGAACACTGAAGCTTTCTTT
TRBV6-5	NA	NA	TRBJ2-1	CASSYSPPGGQYNEQFF	TGTGCCAGCAGTTACTCTCCCCCGGGGGGCCAATACAATGAGCAGTTCTTC
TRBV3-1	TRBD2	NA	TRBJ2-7	CASSLTSGGIRSYEQYF	TGTGCCAGCAGCCTCACTAGCGGGGGGATTAGATCCTACGAGCAGTACTTC
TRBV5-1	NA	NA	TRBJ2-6	CASSSGVSGANVLTF	TGCGCCAGCAGCTCGGGTGTCTCGGGGGCCAACGTCCTGACTTTC
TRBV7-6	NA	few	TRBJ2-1	CASSRPGPYNEQFF	TGTGCCAGCAGCCGACCCGGACCGTACAATGAGCAGTTCTTC
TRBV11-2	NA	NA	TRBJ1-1	CASTIIRGRGANTEAFF	TGTGCCAGCACCATTATTCGGGGGAGGGGTGCAAACACTGAAGCTTTCTTT
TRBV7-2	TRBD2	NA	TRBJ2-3	CASSITLADTQYF	TGTGCCAGCAGCATAACACTAGCGGATACGCAGTATTTT
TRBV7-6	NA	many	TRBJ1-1	CASSLAQGKLAEAFF	TGTGCCAGCAGCTTAGCTCAGGGGAAGCTCGCTGAAGCTTTCTTT
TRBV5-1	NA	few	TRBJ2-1	CASSLNRGYNEQFF	TGCGCCAGCAGCTTGAACCGGGGCTACAATGAGCAGTTCTTC
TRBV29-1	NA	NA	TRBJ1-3	CSVVVPGNTIYF	TGCAGCGTTGTGGTGCCCGGAAACACCATATATTTT
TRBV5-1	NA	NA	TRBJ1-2	CASSFGAPFEGGYGYTF	TGCGCCAGCAGCTTCGGAGCGCCTTTCGAGGGCGGGTATGGCTACACCTTC
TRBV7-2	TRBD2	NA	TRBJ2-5	CASSLGGGGRETQYF	TGTGCCAGCAGCTTAGGCGGCGGGGGGCGGGAGACCCAGTACTTC
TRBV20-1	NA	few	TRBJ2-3	CSLGQGGDTQYF	TGCAGTCTAGGTCAGGGGGGAGATACGCAGTATTTT
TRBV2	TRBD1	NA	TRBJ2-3	CASSDDRGWDTQYF	TGTGCCAGCAGCGATGACAGGGGTTGGGATACGCAGTATTTT
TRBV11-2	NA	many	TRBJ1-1	CASSLEQGLTEAFF	TGTGCCAGCAGCTTAGAGCAGGGGCTCACTGAAGCTTTCTTT
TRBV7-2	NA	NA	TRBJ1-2	CASSLVSVGGGGYTF	TGTGCCAGCAGCTTAGTTTCGGTCGGGGGCGGTGGCTACACCTTC
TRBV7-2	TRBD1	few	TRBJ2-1	CASSLNRGQMDEQFF	TGTGCCAGCAGCCTAAACAGGGGGCAGATGGATGAGCAGTTCTTC
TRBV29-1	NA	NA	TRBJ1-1	CSVEEATWEAFF	TGCAGCGTTGAAGAGGCAACGTGGGAAGCTTTCTTT
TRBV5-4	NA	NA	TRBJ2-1	CASSLASDNEQFF	TGTGCCAGCAGCTTGGCGTCGGACAATGAGCAGTTCTTC
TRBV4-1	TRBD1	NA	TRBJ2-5	CASSPTGPQTQYF	TGCGCCAGCAGCCCGACAGGGCCACAGACCCAGTACTTC
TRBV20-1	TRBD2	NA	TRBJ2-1	CSAPVAGDRDNEQFF	TGCAGTGCGCCAGTAGCGGGGGATCGTGACAATGAGCAGTTCTTC
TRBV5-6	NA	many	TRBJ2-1	CASSLRPGAYNEQFF	TGTGCCAGCAGCTTGCGTCCAGGAGCCTACAATGAGCAGTTCTTC
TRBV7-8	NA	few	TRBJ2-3	CASSRRETRRNTQYF	TGTGCCAGCAGCCGCCGAGAGACTAGAAGGAATACGCAGTATTTT
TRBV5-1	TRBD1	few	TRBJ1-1	CAGYSGDRGRTLNTEAFF	TGCGCCGGATATTCCGGGGACAGGGGGCGGACCTTGAACACTGAAGCTTTCTTT
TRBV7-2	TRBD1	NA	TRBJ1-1	CASSLERQGITEAFF	TGTGCCAGCAGCTTAGAGAGACAGGGGATTACTGAAGCCTTCTTT
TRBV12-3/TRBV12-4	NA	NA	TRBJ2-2	CASSRGRGTGELFF	TGTGCCAGCAGTCGGGGCCGGGGCACCGGGGAGCTGTTTTTT
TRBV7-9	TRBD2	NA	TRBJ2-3	CASSFWTSGSDTQYF	TGTGCCAGCAGCTTCTGGACTAGCGGGTCGGATACGCAGTATTTT
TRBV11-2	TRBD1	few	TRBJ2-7	CASTIEGPTGFSYEQYF	TGTGCCAGCACCATCGAGGGGCCGACAGGGTTCTCCTACGAGCAGTACTTC
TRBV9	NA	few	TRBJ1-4	CASSVGGLNEKLFF	TGTGCCAGCAGCGTGGGAGGGCTTAATGAAAAACTGTTTTTT
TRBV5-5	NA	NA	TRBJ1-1	CASSLEGWNVFTEAFF	TGTGCCAGCAGCTTGGAAGGTTGGAATGTATTTACTGAAGCTTTCTTT
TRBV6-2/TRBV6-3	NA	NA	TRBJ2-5	CASGWGTRETQYF	TGTGCCAGCGGGTGGGGGACCAGAGAGACCCAGTACTTC
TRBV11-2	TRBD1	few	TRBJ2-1	CASRPTGSPNRQFF	TGTGCCAGCAGGCCGACAGGGAGCCCCAATCGGCAGTTCTTC
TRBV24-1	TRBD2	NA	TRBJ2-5	CATSDAGQGAGETQYF	TGTGCCACCAGTGATGCGGGGCAGGGAGCGGGGGAGACCCAGTACTTC
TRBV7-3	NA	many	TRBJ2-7	CASSLGVSYEQYF	TGTGCCAGCAGCTTAGGGGTTTCCTACGAGCAGTACTTC
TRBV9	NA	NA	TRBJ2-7	CASSVGAGNEQYF	TGTGCCAGCAGCGTAGGGGCAGGGAACGAGCAGTACTTC
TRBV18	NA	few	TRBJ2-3	CASSPTLGDTQYF	TGTGCCAGCTCACCAACTCTCGGAGATACGCAGTATTTT
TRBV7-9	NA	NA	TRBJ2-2	CASRPRGTGELFF	TGTGCCAGCAGACCCAGGGGTACCGGGGAGCTGTTTTTT
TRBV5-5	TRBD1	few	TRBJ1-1	CASSWRQGEGTEAFF	TGTGCCAGCAGCTGGAGACAGGGGGAGGGCACTGAAGCTTTCTTT